A single sample is the source of the 21 T cell receptor beta chains below, sequenced in a study of cytomegalovirus exposure and HLA in healthy donors. Amplification used 60 Vbeta primers and 13 Jbeta primers. Repertoires were generated with immunoSEQ multiplex PCR, while TCRdb's copy carries only in-frame clones and drops some. The profile shows about 150,000 clones, around 79% of them singletons. Source material: PBMCs. All receptors come from a woman in her forties in good health and CMV-seropositive.

This rearrangement joins TRBV9 to TRBJ1-4; TRBD1 agrees at 10 bases. CDR3 length equals 17 residues. Germline trimming cut 4 bases from V and 0 bases from J; bases unmatched to any gene: 6. CDR1 and CDR2 from the germline V gene are SGDLS and YYNGEE. The CDR3 DNA follows: TGTGCCAGCAGCCCGACAGGGGGCTTAACAACTAATGAAAAACTGTTTTTT. Its translation: CASSPTGGLTTNEKLFF.

V gene TRBV6-5 combines with J gene TRBJ1-2; no clear D. Trimming pared 7 bases from V and 8 bases from J, leaving 8 bases between. CDR1 and CDR2 (germline): MNHEY, SVGAGI. The CDR3 contains 10 residues. For the CDR3, the DNA is TGTGCCAGCATCCCCAGGGGCTACACCTTC. It encodes CASIPRGYTF.

The chain is built from TRBV19 and TRBJ1-5; tentative D call: TRBD1 (6 bases). The CDR3 is 15 residues long. Germline CDR1 is LNHDA and CDR2 is SQIVND (reference sequence). Trimming left V 3 bases short and J 5 bases short, with 14 bases between. Here the CDR3 reads CASSMVPAGDQPQHF. In DNA form, the CDR3 reads TGTGCCAGTAGTATGGTTCCGGCAGGGGATCAGCCCCAGCATTTT.

The rearrangement joins TRBV9 to TRBJ2-5; 9 bases are a match to TRBD2. With the DNA end fitting TRBJ2-7 better, the J assignment may be wrong. CDR3 length: 15 amino acids. Germline CDR1 reads SGDLS; CDR2 reads YYNGEE. The CDR3 loop is CASSVGASGDYEQYF. For the CDR3, the DNA is TGTGCCAGCAGCGTGGGGGCTAGCGGGGATTACGAGCAGTACTTC.

The table lists this clone with a few counts. This chain connects TRBV19 to TRBJ2-7; possibly TRBD2 for D (5 bases). Germline-derived CDR1 and CDR2 are LNHDA and SQIVND (reference sequence). V was clipped by 1 base and J by 0 bases, with 10 bases between them. The CDR3 spans 15 residues. This chain's CDR3 is CASSIGAGLSYEQYF. The CDR3, as DNA: TGTGCCAGTAGTATAGGTGCGGGCCTCTCCTACGAGCAGTACTTC.

The rearrangement uses TRBV19 and TRBJ1-5, with a weak D call TRBD1 (5 bases). V gave up 7 bases and J gave up 3 bases, with 10 bases separating them. The CDR3 is made up of 13 amino acids. Germline CDR1 LNHDA, CDR2 SQIVND (reference sequence). The CDR3 sequence is CASTDSYNQPQHF. CDR3 nucleotides: TGTGCCAGTACTGACAGTTACAATCAGCCCCAGCATTTT.

This sequence joins TRBV5-1 and TRBJ2-6; 8 bases line up with TRBD1. J gave up 1 base and V 4 bases, and 10 bases lay outside the gene matches. The CDR3 has 18 amino acids. The germline V gene has CDR1 SGHRS and CDR2 YFSETQ. CDR3 residues: CASSRVPGGVSGANVLTF. The DNA of the CDR3 is TGCGCCAGCAGCAGGGTCCCAGGGGGCGTATCTGGGGCCAACGTCCTGACTTTC. The whole variable domain, filled in from reference TRBV5-1 and TRBJ2-6, reads KAGVTQTPRYLIKTRGQQVTLSCSPISGHRSVSWYQQTPGQGLQFLFEYFSETQRNKGNFPGRFSGRQFSNSRSEMNVSTLELGDSALYLCASSRVPGGVSGANVLTFGAGSRLTVL.

The chain couples TRBV28 to TRBJ1-5; 7 positions match TRBD1. The CDR3 spans 15 residues. Trimming cost V 5 bases and J 3 bases; bases outside gene matches: 7. Germline loops: CDR1 MDHEN, CDR2 SYDVKM. The CDR3 is CASSPQTGDNQPQHF. The CDR3 DNA follows: TGTGCCAGCAGTCCGCAAACAGGGGACAATCAGCCCCAGCATTTT.

This clone was recorded once. This rearrangement joins TRBV12-5 to TRBJ1-3; D perhaps matches TRBD1 (6 bases). The CDR3 has 14 residues. Germline assignment: CDR1 LGHNT and CDR2 FRNRAP. V lost 6 bases and J lost 0, with 9 bases in between. This CDR3 is CASGQGFSGNTIYF. The CDR3 DNA reads as TGTGCTAGTGGCCAGGGGTTCTCTGGAAACACCATATATTTT.

The chain has TRBV2 and TRBJ2-7, with D possibly being TRBD1 (6 bases). Between the trimmed V and J ends, which lost 2 bases and 0 bases, there was a span of 17 bases. The CDR3 has 17 residues. Per the germline V gene, CDR1 is SNHLY and CDR2 is FYNNEI. CDR3 in amino acids: CASSEHHGTTSSYEQYF. DNA of the CDR3: TGTGCCAGCAGTGAACACCACGGGACAACGAGCTCCTACGAGCAGTACTTC.

The V and J genes are TRBV6-1 and TRBJ1-5; D call uncertain. This CDR3 is 12 amino acids long. Germline V gene data show CDR1 as MNHNS and CDR2 as SASEGT. The CDR3 nucleotides are TGTGCTACTACGGGGATCAATCAGCCCCAGCATTTT. Protein: CATTGINQPQHF.

This chain uses TRBV19 with TRBJ1-4; D unclear. Trimming shortened V by 1 base and J by 5 bases, and 11 bases separated the two germline ends. This CDR3 spans 15 amino acids. The germline CDR1 and CDR2 sequences are LNHDA and SQIVND (reference sequence). The CDR3 region has the DNA TGTGCCAGTAGTATAGGTGCGCACTGGAATGAAAAACTGTTTTTT. Protein product: CASSIGAHWNEKLFF. The full variable domain, completed using reference TRBV19 and TRBJ1-4, is DGGITQSPKYLFRKEGQNVTLSCEQNLNHDAMYWYRQDPGQGLRLIYYSQIVNDFQKGDIAEGYSVSREKKESFPLTVTSAQKNPTAFYLCASSIGAHWNEKLFFGSGTQLSVL.

This sequence joins TRBV13 and TRBJ2-1; 9 bases line up with TRBD1. V was pared by 5 bases and J by 8 bases, with 7 bases of the junction left unmatched. The CDR3 is 14 residues long. Germline CDR1 is PRHDT and CDR2 is FYEKMQ (reference sequence). CDR3 sequence reads: CASSKQGARDEQFF. DNA of the CDR3: TGTGCCAGCAGCAAACAGGGGGCCAGGGATGAGCAGTTCTTC.

A single count supports this clone. This rearrangement joins TRBV11-3 to TRBJ1-3, with 7 bases lining up with TRBD1. The CDR3 has 14 residues. J was trimmed by 4 bases and V by 4 bases; bases with no gene match: 4. Germline CDR1 and CDR2: SGHNT and YENEEA. Here the CDR3 reads CASSSGQEGNTIYF. The CDR3, as DNA: TGTGCCAGCAGCTCCGGACAGGAGGGAAACACCATATATTTT.

The gene calls are TRBV27 and TRBJ2-3; D not certain. Germline CDR1 MNHEY, CDR2 SMNVEV (reference sequence). V lost 3 bases and J lost 11, with 15 bases in between. The CDR3 runs 13 residues. The DNA of the CDR3 is TGTGCCAGCAGTTTTTTGCCCACAGATGGGCAGTATTTT. Amino acids: CASSFLPTDGQYF.

This CDR3 is CASSPTGYLEAFF. CDR3 DNA: TGTGCCAGCAGCCCAACAGGGTACCTTGAAGCTTTCTTT. This chain links TRBV6-6 with TRBJ1-1; D possibly corresponds to TRBD1 (6 bases). This CDR3 has 13 amino acids. The germline V gene has CDR1 MNHNY and CDR2 SVGAGI (reference sequence). Trimming removed 6 bases at V and 7 bases at J, with 15 bases between.

V is TRBV7-2 and J is TRBJ1-2, with 9 positions matching TRBD1. Germline CDR1 is SGHTA and CDR2 is FQGNSA. This CDR3 is built from 13 residues. Trimming cost V 4 bases and J 7 bases; bases outside gene matches: 4. CDR3 nucleotides: TGTGCCAGCAGCTCCGGGACAGGGCGTGGCTACACCTTC. Translated, it gives CASSSGTGRGYTF. The whole variable domain, remainder taken from reference TRBV7-2 and TRBJ1-2, is GAGVSQSPSNKVTEKGKDVELRCDPISGHTALYWYRQSLGQGLEFLIYFQGNSAPDKSGLPSDRFSAERTGGSVSTLTIQRTQQEDSAVYLCASSSGTGRGYTFGSGTRLTVV.

This clone was recorded only once. The V gene is TRBV7-9, the J gene TRBJ1-2, with 10 bases that match TRBD1. J gave up 7 bases and V 1 base, and 3 bases lay outside the gene matches. The CDR3 has 14 amino acids. The germline CDR1 and CDR2 sequences are SEHNR and FQNEAQ (reference sequence). This CDR3 reads CASSLGQGAPGYTF. CDR3 nucleotide sequence: TGTGCCAGCAGCTTAGGACAGGGGGCGCCTGGCTACACCTTC.

The V call is TRBV12-5, the J call TRBJ2-3; TRBD1 matches at 8 bases. V lost 5 bases and J lost 6; bases outside the gene matches: 7. There are 14 residues in the CDR3. The V gene's germline CDR1 is LGHNT and CDR2 FRNRAP. The CDR3 bases are TGTGCTAGTGGTGACAAAACAGGGGGGGATACGCAGTATTTT. It codes for CASGDKTGGDTQYF.

V and J are TRBV6-1 and TRBJ1-6, with D hard to call. Germline-derived CDR1 and CDR2 are MNHNS and SASEGT. This CDR3 comprises 14 residues. The ends were cut back, 2 bases at V and 6 bases at J, with 8 bases in the middle. CDR3 protein: CASSELSFNSPLHF. CDR3 DNA: TGTGCCAGCAGTGAACTTAGTTTTAATTCACCCCTCCACTTT.

In its sample, this clone was seen once. This sequence joins TRBV6-1 and TRBJ2-1, with a weak D call TRBD1 (5 bases). V dropped 10 bases and J dropped 5 bases, with 15 bases sitting between them. The CDR3 is made up of 13 amino acids. Germline V gives CDR1 MNHNS, CDR2 SASEGT. The CDR3 region has the DNA TGTGCCAACTCCAATAAGGGGAACAATGAGCAGTTCTTC. Amino acid sequence: CANSNKGNNEQFF.